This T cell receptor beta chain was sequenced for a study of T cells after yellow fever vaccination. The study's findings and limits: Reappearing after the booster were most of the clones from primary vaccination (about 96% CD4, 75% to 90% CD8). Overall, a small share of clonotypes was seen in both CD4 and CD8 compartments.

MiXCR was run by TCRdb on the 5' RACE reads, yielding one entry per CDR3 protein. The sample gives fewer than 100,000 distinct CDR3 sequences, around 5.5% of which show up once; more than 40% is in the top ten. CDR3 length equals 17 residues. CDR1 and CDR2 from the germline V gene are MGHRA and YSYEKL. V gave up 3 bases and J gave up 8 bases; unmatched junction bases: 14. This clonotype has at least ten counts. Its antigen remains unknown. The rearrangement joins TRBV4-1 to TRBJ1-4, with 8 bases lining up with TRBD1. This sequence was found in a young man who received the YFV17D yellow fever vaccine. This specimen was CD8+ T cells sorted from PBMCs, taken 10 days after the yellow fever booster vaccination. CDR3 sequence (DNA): TGCGCCAGCAGCCATCCCCCAGCGGGACAGGAGGGGGAAAAACTGTTTTTT. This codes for CASSHPPAGQEGEKLFF.